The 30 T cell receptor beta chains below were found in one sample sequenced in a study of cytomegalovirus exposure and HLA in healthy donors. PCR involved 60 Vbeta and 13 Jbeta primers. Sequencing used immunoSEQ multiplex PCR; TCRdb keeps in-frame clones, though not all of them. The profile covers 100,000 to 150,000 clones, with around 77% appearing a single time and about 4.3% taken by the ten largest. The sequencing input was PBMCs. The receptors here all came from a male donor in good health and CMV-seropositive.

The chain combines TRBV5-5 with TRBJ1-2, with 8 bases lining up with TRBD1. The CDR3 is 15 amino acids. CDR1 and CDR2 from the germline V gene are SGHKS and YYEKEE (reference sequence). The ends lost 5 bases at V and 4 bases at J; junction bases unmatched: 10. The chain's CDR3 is CASSFQGAPFYGYTF. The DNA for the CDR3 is TGTGCCAGCAGTTTTCAGGGGGCCCCCTTCTATGGCTACACCTTC. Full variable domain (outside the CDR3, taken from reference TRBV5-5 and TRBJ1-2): DAGVTQSPTHLIKTRGQQVTLRCSPISGHKSVSWYQQVLGQGPQFIFQYYEKEERGRGNFPDRFSARQFPNYSSELNVNALLLGDSALYLCASSFQGAPFYGYTFGSGTRLTVV.

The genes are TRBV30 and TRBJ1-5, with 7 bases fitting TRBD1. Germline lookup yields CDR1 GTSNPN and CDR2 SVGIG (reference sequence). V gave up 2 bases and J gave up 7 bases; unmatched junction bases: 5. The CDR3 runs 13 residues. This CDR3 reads CAWSKGAGQPQHF. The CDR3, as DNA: TGTGCCTGGAGTAAGGGGGCGGGCCAGCCCCAGCATTTT.

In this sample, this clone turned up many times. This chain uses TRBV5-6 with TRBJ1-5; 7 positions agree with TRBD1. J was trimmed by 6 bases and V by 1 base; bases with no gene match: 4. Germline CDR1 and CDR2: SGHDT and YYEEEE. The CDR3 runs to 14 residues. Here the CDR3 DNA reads TGTGCCAGCAGCTTGACAGGGGTCGCTCAGCCCCAGCATTTT. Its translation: CASSLTGVAQPQHF.

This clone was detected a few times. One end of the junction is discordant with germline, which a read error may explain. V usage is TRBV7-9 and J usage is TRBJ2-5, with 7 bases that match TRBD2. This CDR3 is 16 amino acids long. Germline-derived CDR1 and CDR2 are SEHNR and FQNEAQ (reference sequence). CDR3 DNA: TGTTCCAGCAGCCCATCCGTAGGGGCGGGAGTGGAGACCCAGTACTTC. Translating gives CSSSPSVGAGVETQYF.

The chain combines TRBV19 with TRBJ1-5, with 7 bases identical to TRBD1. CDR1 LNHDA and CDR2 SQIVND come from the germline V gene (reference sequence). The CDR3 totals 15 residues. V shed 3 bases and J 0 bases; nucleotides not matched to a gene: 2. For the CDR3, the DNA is TGTGCCAGTAGTATTGGGACAGATAGCAATCAGCCCCAGCATTTT. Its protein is CASSIGTDSNQPQHF.

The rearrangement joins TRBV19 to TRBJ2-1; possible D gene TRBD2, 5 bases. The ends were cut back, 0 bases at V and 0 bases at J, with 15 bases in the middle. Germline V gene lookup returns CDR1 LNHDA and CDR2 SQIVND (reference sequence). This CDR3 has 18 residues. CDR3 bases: TGTGCCAGTAGTATAGACCCCCGAGGGAGCTCCTCCTACAATGAGCAGTTCTTC. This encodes CASSIDPRGSSSYNEQFF.

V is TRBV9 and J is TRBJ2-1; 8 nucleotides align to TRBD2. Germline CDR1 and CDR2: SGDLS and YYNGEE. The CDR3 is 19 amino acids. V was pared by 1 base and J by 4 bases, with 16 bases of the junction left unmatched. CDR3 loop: CASSVSIPLSSGGYNEQFF. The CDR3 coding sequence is TGTGCCAGCAGCGTAAGTATCCCGCTGAGCAGCGGGGGATACAATGAGCAGTTCTTC.

CDR3 sequence (DNA): TGTGCCAGCAGCTTAGGGTGGAGGGGCAGCAATCAGCCCCAGCATTTT. Protein: CASSLGWRGSNQPQHF. This sequence joins TRBV7-8 and TRBJ1-5, with D possibly being TRBD1 (5 bases). The CDR3 has 16 residues. Germline lookup yields CDR1 SGHVS and CDR2 FQNEAQ. Between the trimmed V and J ends, which lost 1 base and 1 base, there was a span of 11 bases.

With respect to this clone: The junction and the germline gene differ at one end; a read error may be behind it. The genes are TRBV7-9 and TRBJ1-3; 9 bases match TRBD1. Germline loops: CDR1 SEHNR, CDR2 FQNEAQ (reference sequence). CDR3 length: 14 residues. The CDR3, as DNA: TGTTCCAGCAGCTTGGGGACAGGGAGAAACACCATATATTTT. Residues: CSSSLGTGRNTIYF.

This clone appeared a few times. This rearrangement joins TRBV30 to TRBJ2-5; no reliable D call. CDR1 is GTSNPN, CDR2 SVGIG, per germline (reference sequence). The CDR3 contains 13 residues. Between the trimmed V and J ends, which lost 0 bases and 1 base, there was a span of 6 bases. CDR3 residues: CAWSVRLQETQYF. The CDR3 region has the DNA TGTGCCTGGAGTGTAAGACTCCAAGAGACCCAGTACTTC.

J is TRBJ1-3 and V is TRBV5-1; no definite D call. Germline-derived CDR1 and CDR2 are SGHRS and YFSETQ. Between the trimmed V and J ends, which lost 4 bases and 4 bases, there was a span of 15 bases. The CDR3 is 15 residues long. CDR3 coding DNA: TGCGCCAGCAGCGAGCAATCCTCGGGAGGAAACACCATATATTTT. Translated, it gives CASSEQSSGGNTIYF.

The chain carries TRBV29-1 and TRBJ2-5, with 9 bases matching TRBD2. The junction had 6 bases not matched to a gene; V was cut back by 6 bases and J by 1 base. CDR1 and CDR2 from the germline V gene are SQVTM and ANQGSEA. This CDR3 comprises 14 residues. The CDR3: CSVPLAGIQETQYF. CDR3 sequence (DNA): TGCAGCGTCCCACTAGCGGGTATCCAAGAGACCCAGTACTTC.

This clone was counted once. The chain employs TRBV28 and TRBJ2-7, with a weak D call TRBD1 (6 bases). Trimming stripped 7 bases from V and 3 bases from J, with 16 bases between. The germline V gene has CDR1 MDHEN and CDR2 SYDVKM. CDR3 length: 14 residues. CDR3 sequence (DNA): TGTGCCAGCAAATTTACTGGACAGAGCTACGAGCAGTACTTC. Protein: CASKFTGQSYEQYF.

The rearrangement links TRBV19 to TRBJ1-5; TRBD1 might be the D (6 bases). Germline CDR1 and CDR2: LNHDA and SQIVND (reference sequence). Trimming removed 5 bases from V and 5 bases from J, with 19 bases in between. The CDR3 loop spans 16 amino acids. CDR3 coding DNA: TGTGCCAGTAGTGCCTTCTCCGGGGGGCGGGATCAGCCCCAGCATTTT. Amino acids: CASSAFSGGRDQPQHF. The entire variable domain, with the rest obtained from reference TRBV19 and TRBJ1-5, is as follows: DGGITQSPKYLFRKEGQNVTLSCEQNLNHDAMYWYRQDPGQGLRLIYYSQIVNDFQKGDIAEGYSVSREKKESFPLTVTSAQKNPTAFYLCASSAFSGGRDQPQHFGDGTRLSIL.

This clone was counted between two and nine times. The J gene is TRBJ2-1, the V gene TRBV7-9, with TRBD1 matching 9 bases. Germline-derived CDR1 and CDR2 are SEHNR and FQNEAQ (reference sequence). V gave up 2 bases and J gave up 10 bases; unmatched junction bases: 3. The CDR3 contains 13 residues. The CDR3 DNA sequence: TGTGCCAGCAGCTTAACAGGGGGCAGAGAGCAGTTCTTC. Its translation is CASSLTGGREQFF. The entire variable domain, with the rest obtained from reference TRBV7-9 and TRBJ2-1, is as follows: DTGVSQNPRHKITKRGQNVTFRCDPISEHNRLYWYRQTLGQGPEFLTYFQNEAQLEKSRLLSDRFSAERPKGSFSTLEIQRTEQGDSAMYLCASSLTGGREQFFGPGTRLTVL.

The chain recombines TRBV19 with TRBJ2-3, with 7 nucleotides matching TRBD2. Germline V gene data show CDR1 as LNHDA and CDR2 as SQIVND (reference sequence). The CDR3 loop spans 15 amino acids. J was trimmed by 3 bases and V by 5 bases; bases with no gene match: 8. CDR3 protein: CASSLDRLATDTQYF. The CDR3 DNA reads TGTGCCAGTAGTCTCGACAGACTAGCAACAGATACGCAGTATTTT.

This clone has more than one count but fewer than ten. The CDR3 here is CASSLEEGITEAFF. The CDR3 nucleotides are TGCGCCAGCAGCTTGGAGGAGGGCATCACTGAAGCTTTCTTT. This chain links TRBV5-1 with TRBJ1-1, with D unclear. CDR3 length: 14 amino acids. Between the trimmed V and J ends, which lost 0 bases and 4 bases, there was a span of 10 bases. Germline values: CDR1 SGHRS, CDR2 YFSETQ.

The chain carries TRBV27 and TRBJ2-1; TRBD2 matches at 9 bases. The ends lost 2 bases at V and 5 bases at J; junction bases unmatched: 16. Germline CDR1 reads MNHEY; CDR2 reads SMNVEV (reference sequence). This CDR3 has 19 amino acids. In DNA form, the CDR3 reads TGTGCCAGCAGTTTAAAAAGGGCGAGTAGCGGGAGACCCGACAATGAGCAGTTCTTC. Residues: CASSLKRASSGRPDNEQFF.

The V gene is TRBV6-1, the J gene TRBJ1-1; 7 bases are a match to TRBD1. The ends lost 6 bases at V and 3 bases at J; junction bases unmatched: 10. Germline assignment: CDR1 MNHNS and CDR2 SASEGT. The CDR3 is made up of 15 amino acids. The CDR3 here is CASRILRGLDTEAFF. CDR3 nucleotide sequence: TGTGCCAGCAGAATTCTCAGGGGGTTGGACACTGAAGCTTTCTTT.

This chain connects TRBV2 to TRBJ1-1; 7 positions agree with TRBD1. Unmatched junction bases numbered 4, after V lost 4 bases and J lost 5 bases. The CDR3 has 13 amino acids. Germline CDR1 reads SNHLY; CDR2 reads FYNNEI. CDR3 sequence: CASSGTGGTEAFF. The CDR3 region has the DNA TGTGCCAGCAGTGGGACAGGAGGAACTGAAGCTTTCTTT.

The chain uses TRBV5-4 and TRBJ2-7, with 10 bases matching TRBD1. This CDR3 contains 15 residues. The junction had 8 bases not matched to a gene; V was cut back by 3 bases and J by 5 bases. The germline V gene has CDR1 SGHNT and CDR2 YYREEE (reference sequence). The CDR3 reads CASSSRTGGIDEQYF. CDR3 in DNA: TGTGCCAGCAGCTCCCGGACAGGGGGTATAGACGAGCAGTACTTC.

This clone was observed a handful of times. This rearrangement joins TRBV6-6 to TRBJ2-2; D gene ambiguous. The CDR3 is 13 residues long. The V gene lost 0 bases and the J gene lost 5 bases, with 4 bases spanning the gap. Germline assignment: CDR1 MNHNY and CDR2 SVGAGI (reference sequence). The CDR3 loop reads CASSYSTTGELFF. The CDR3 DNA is TGTGCCAGCAGTTACTCCACTACCGGGGAGCTGTTTTTT.

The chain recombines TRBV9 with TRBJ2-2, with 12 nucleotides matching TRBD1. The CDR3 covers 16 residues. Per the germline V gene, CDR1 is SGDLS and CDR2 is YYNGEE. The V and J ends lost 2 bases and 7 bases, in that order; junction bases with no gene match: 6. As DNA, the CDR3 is TGTGCCAGCAGCGTCCTCGGGACAGGGGGCATCGGGGAGCTGTTTTTT. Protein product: CASSVLGTGGIGELFF.

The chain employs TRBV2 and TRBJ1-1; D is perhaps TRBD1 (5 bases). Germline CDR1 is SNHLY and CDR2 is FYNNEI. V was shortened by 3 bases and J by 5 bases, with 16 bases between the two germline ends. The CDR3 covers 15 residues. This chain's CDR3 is CASSEWGRVGTEAFF. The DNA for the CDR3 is TGTGCCAGCAGTGAGTGGGGCAGGGTTGGGACTGAAGCTTTCTTT.

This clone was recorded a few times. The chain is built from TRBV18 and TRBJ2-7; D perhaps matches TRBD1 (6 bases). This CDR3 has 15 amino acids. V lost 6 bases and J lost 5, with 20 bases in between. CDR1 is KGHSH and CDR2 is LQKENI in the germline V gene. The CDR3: CASSPSVSGVDEQYF. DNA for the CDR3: TGTGCCAGCTCGCCCTCTGTGTCAGGGGTGGACGAGCAGTACTTC.

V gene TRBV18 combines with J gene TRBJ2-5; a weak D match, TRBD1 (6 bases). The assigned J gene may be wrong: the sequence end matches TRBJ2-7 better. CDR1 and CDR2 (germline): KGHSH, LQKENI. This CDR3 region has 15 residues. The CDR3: CASSPSRPGAGEQYF. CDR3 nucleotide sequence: TGTGCCAGCTCACCCTCCCGGCCAGGGGCAGGCGAGCAGTACTTC.

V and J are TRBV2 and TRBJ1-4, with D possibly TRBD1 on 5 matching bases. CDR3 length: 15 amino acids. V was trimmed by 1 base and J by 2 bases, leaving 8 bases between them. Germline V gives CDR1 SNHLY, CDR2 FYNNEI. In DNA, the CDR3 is TGTGCCAGCAGTGAAGGACGGGGGACTAATGAAAAACTGTTTTTT. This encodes CASSEGRGTNEKLFF.

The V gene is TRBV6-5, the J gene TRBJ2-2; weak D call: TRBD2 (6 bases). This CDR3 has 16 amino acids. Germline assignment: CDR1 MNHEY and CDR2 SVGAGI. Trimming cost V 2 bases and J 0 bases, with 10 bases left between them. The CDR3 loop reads CASSYQPGANTGELFF. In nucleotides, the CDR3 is TGTGCCAGCAGTTACCAACCGGGAGCGAACACCGGGGAGCTGTTTTTT.

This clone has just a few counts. The CDR3 DNA follows: TGTGCCAGCAGTCTCATACTAGCGGGACAAGAGACCCAGTACTTC. Protein: CASSLILAGQETQYF. The chain employs TRBV2 and TRBJ2-5; 10 bases line up with TRBD2. The trim removed 5 bases at V and 2 bases at J, leaving 5 bases unmatched. This CDR3 is 15 amino acids long. Looked up from germline, CDR1 is SNHLY and CDR2 is FYNNEI.

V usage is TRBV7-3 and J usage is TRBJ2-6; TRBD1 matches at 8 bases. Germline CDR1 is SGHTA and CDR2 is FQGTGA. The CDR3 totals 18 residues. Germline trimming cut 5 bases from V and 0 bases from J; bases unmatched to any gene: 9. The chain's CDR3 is CASSPRTGRPSGANVLTF. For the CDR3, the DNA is TGTGCCAGCAGCCCGCGGACAGGGCGCCCCTCTGGGGCCAACGTCCTGACTTTC.